The rows below give T cell receptor beta chains drawn from one sample of a study of shared clonotypes between healthy human individuals. Clones were read by immunoSEQ multiplex PCR, and TCRdb kept only the in-frame ones, dropping some. The profile shows more than 1,200,000 clones, 98% of them singletons. The sample was naive CD4+ T cells sorted from blood. Receptors were obtained from a man aged 30 to 39 in good health. Both conserved end residues are part of each CDR3. Fields, in order: CDR3 length, V gene, J gene, D gene, CDR3 DNA, CDR3 protein. A D gene is named only where the DNA matches it firmly.

>14|TRBV2|TRBJ2-7|TRBD2
TGTGCCAGTGCGAGTTTAGCGGGAGTAGCCGAGCAGTACTTC
CASASLAGVAEQYF
>13|TRBV5-1|TRBJ2-2|NA
TGCGCCAGCAGCTTTCCTGGGGCCGGGGAGCTGTTTTTT
CASSFPGAGELFF
>16|TRBV14|TRBJ2-3|TRBD2
TGTGCCAGCAGCCCCGGGACTAGCGTCCACACAGATACGCAGTATTTT
CASSPGTSVHTDTQYF
>16|TRBV6-6|TRBJ2-5|NA
TGTGCCAGCAGTTACGGGCAATGGGACGGCTCAGGGACCCAGTACTTC
CASSYGQWDGSGTQYF
>15|TRBV6-6|TRBJ1-5|NA
TGTGCCAGCAGTTACCGTGGGAGAGGCAATCAGCCCCAGCATTTT
CASSYRGRGNQPQHF
>15|TRBV18|TRBJ2-7|NA
TGTGCCAGCTCACCGGGGCAGGGCGAAGGATACGAGCAGTACTTC
CASSPGQGEGYEQYF
>13|TRBV6-1|TRBJ2-3|TRBD2
TGTGCCAGCAGTGCACGGGAGGGGGATACGCAGTATTTT
CASSAREGDTQYF
>15|TRBV28|TRBJ2-4|TRBD1
TGTGCCAGCAGTAGGGACAGGCGGACTAATAACATTCAGTACTTC
CASSRDRRTNNIQYF
>15|TRBV7-8|TRBJ2-7|NA
TGTGCCAGCAGCTTAGGGGGTCAAAGCTCCTACGAGCAGTACTTC
CASSLGGQSSYEQYF
>15|TRBV15|TRBJ2-3|NA
TGTGCCACCAGCAGGGGCCTAGAAGGCCCGGATACGCAGTATTTT
CATSRGLEGPDTQYF
>13|TRBV10-3|TRBJ2-3|TRBD1
TGTGCCATCAGGACAGGGGGAACAGATACGCAGTATTTT
CAIRTGGTDTQYF
>18|TRBV19|TRBJ2-5|TRBD2
TGTGCCAGTAGTATAGCAACTAGCGGGACTACAAGAGAGCCGACCCAGTACTTC
CASSIATSGTTREPTQYF
>13|TRBV29-1|TRBJ2-1|TRBD2
TGCAGCGTAAAACCGGGACTACTCAATGAGCAGTTCTTC
CSVKPGLLNEQFF
>13|TRBV9|TRBJ2-2|NA
TGTGCCAGCAGCGCCGCGAACACCGGGGAGCTGTTTTTT
CASSAANTGELFF
>15|TRBV5-4|TRBJ2-2|NA
TGTGCCAGCAGCCCGAGAGGGAAAAACACCGGGGAGCTGTTTTTT
CASSPRGKNTGELFF